This T cell receptor beta chain appears in the sequencing data of a study of blood T cell repertoires in COVID-19. Study summary: From the United States, Italy and Spain came samples of acute and convalescent COVID-19. PBMCs, B-cell-depleted T cells, or T cells were the source of the cDNA or gDNA that made up the material.

The CDR3 extends over 17 amino acids. Trimming at V came to 3 bases and at J to 1 base, leaving 11 bases not matched to a gene. Germline CDR1 and CDR2: SGHRS and YFSETQ. This clone was seen only once. Original data processing: From reference gene primer amplification, estimates of nucleated cell counts were derived. Produced via immunoSEQ multiplex PCR; TCRdb's table is partial and in-frame only. V, J and clone size were drawn from that table, and D and trimming were deduced from the DNA. The table has 100,000 to 120,000 clones, around three quarters seen once. Sequencing was carried out using peripheral blood. This clonotype was sampled from a woman between 55 and 75 years old with acute or convalescent COVID-19. The chain couples TRBV5-1 to TRBJ1-1, with 8 bases fitting TRBD1. DNA for the CDR3: TGCGCCAGCAGCTCCTACCCAGGGGGCGGAGGGAACACTGAAGCTTTCTTT. Translation gives CASSSYPGGGGNTEAFF.